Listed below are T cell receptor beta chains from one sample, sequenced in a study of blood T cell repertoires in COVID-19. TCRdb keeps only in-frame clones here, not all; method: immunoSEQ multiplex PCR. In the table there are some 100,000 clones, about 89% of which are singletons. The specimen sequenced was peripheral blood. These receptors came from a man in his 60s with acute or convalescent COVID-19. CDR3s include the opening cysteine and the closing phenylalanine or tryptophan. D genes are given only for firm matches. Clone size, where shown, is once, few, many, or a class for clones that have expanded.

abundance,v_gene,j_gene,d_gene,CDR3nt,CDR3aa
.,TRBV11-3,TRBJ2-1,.,TGTGCCAGCAGCTTCGCCGGGACTGACTCCTACAATGAGCAGTTCTTC,CASSFAGTDSYNEQFF
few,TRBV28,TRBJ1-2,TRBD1,TGTGCCAGCAGTGGGATTACAGGGGTCGAGGGCTACACCTTC,CASSGITGVEGYTF
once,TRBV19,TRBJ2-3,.,TGTGCCAGTAGCCAGAGTGGGCGTACCTTTACGCAGTATTTT,CASSQSGRTFTQYF
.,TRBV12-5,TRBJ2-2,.,TGTGCTAGTGCCATTGCTAGGAGCCCAACCTCGAACACCGGGGAGCTGTTTTTT,CASAIARSPTSNTGELFF
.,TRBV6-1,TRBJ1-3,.,TGTGCCAGCAGTGACGTGGGAAACACCATATATTTT,CASSDVGNTIYF
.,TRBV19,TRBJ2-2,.,TGTGCCAGTAGTATAGATGGACACGCTTTAAACACCGGGGAGCTGTTTTTT,CASSIDGHALNTGELFF
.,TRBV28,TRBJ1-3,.,TGTGCCAGCAGTTTATCAGGGTCTGGAAACACCATATATTTT,CASSLSGSGNTIYF
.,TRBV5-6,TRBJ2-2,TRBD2,TGTGCCAGCAGCTTGGCGCGTAGCGGGATAAGGGGCACCGGGGAGCTGTTTTTT,CASSLARSGIRGTGELFF
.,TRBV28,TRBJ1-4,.,TGTGCCAGCAGTTTGGTGCCAGGGAATAATGAAAAACTGTTTTTT,CASSLVPGNNEKLFF
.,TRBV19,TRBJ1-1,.,TGTGCCAGTAGTATAGGGCAGGGGTCAAACACTGAAGCTTTCTTT,CASSIGQGSNTEAFF
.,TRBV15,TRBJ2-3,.,TGTGCCACCAGAGGGAGCCCCACAGATACGCAGTATTTT,CATRGSPTDTQYF
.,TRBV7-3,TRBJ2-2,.,TGTGCCAGCAGCTTATTAGGGAGTACGAACACCGGGGAGCTGTTTTTT,CASSLLGSTNTGELFF
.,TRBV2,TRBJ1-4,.,TGTGCCAGCAGTGAGGGGAGAATAGGAGAAAAACTGTTTTTT,CASSEGRIGEKLFF
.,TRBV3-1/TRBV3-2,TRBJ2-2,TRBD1,TGTGCCAGCACCGGGACAGGGGGTATGAACACCGGGGAGCTGTTTTTT,CASTGTGGMNTGELFF
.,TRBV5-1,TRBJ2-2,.,TGCGCCAGCAGCTCTTTGGTCGGGGCCGGGGAGCTGTTTTTT,CASSSLVGAGELFF
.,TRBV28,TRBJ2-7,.,TGTGCCAGCACCCCGAGTCCCAACTACGAGCAGTACTTC,CASTPSPNYEQYF
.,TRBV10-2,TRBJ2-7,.,TGCGCCAGCAGTGAGTCAGGGACAAGCTACGAGCAGTACTTC,CASSESGTSYEQYF
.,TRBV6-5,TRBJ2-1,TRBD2,TGTGCCAGCAGCTTAGCGGGCGGGAATTACAATGAGCAGTTCTTC,CASSLAGGNYNEQFF
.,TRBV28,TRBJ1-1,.,TGTGCCAGCAGTATACTGATAAACACTGAAGCTTTCTTT,CASSILINTEAFF
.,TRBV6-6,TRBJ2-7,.,TGTGCCACCAAAGGGGGTCCCTACGAGCAGTACTTC,CATKGGPYEQYF
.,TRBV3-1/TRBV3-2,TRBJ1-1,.,TGTGCCAGCAGCCCGGAGAGAACAGGGTGGGCTGAAGCTTTCTTT,CASSPERTGWAEAFF
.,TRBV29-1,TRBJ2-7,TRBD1,TGCAGCGCCTCGACAGGGAGCTCCTACGAGCAGTACTTC,CSASTGSSYEQYF
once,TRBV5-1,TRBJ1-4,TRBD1,TGCGCCAGCAGCTTGGAAGGGACAGGGCGAGAAAAACTGTTTTTT,CASSLEGTGREKLFF
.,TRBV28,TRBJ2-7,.,TGTGCCAGCTACTTGGGGGGGCGCCCATACGAGCAGTACTTC,CASYLGGRPYEQYF
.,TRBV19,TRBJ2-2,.,TGTGCCAGTAGTATTCAGGGGCCCGGGGAGCTGTTTTTT,CASSIQGPGELFF
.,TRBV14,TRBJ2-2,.,TGTGCCAGCAGCCATCGTTCCTTCACCGGGGAGCTGTTTTTT,CASSHRSFTGELFF
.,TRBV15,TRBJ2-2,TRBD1,TGTGCCACCCTAAAACAGGGGGCCACCGGGGAGCTGTTTTTT,CATLKQGATGELFF
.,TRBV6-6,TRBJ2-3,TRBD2,TGTGCCAGCAGCCGAGGGACTAGCGGGAGAGTTGGCACAGATACGCAGTATTTT,CASSRGTSGRVGTDTQYF
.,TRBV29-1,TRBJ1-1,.,TGCAGCGTTTCCCGGGGTCCGGACAGTGAAGCTTTCTTT,CSVSRGPDSEAFF
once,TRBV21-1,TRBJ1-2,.,TGTGCCAGCAGCCCTTGGACAGGGGGCTGGTATGGCTACACCTTC,CASSPWTGGWYGYTF
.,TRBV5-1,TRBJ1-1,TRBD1,TGCGCCAGCAGCCCCCAAACAGGGGGCACTGAAGCTTTCTTT,CASSPQTGGTEAFF
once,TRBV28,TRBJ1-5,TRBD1,TGTGCCAGCAGTTTACTCGTAACAGGGGGCTGGCAGCCCCAGCATTTT,CASSLLVTGGWQPQHF
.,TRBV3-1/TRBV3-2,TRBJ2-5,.,TGTGCCAGCAGCCCCAGGTGGTTCGGAGGGGAGGAGACCCAGTACTTC,CASSPRWFGGEETQYF
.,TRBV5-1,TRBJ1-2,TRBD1,TGCGCCAGCAGCTTGGGCGCAGGGGGCGCGGGCTACACCTTC,CASSLGAGGAGYTF
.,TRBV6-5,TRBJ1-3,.,TGTGCCAGCAGTTGGACGGGGGGCTCTGGAAACACCATATATTTT,CASSWTGGSGNTIYF
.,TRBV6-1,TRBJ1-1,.,TGTGCCAGCAGTGAAGCGGGGGGGTTTGGAGGTGAAGCTTTCTTT,CASSEAGGFGGEAFF
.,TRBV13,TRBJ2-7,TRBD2,TGTGCCAGCAGCTTAGGCATTAGCGGGAGCTTCTACGAGCAGTACTTC,CASSLGISGSFYEQYF
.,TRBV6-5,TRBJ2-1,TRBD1,TGTGCCAGCACTCAGGGACAGGGCTGGGGCAATGAGCAGTTCTTC,CASTQGQGWGNEQFF
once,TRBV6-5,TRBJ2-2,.,TGTGCCAGCAGCCGGGCGGGCGAGATCGGGGAGCTGTTTTTT,CASSRAGEIGELFF
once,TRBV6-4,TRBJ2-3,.,TGTGCCAGCAGTGCGGGAGAAGGGACAGATACGCAGTATTTT,CASSAGEGTDTQYF
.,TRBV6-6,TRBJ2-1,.,TGTGCCAGCAGTCACACCGGGACTTACAATGAGCAGTTCTTC,CASSHTGTYNEQFF
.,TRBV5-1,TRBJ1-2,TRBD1,TGCGCCAGCAGCTCCGGGACAGGGGATTACTATGGCTACACCTTC,CASSSGTGDYYGYTF
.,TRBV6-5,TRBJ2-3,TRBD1,TGTGCCACCCAGACAGGGACCGATACGCAGTATTTT,CATQTGTDTQYF
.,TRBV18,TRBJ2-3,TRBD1,TGTGCCAGCTCCCGATCTCCAGGGGGATCTACCGGGACAGGGCAGGCAGATACGCAGTATTTT,CASSRSPGGSTGTGQADTQYF
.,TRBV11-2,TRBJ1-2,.,TGTGCCAGCAGCTTAGACGGGTTTAACTATGGCTACACCTTC,CASSLDGFNYGYTF